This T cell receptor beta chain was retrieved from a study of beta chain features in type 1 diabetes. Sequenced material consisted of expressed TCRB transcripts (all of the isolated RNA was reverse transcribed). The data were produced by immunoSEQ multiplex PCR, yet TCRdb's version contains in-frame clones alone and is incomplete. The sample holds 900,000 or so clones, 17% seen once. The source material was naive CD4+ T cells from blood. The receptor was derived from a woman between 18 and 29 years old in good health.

Here the CDR3 reads CASSLDPGAISGELFF. The CDR3 DNA reads TGTGCCAGCAGCTTGGATCCGGGGGCGATCTCCGGGGAGCTGTTTTTT. V gene TRBV5-4 combines with J gene TRBJ2-2; D may correspond to TRBD1 or TRBD2 (6 bases each). The CDR3 length is 16 residues. Looked up from germline, CDR1 is SGHNT and CDR2 is YYREEE (reference sequence). Trimming pared 0 bases from V and 6 bases from J, leaving 15 bases between.